The next 32 T cell receptor beta chains were all read from a single sample in a study of T cell responses to AZD1222 COVID-19 vaccine. Profiled with immunoSEQ multiplex PCR; TCRdb holds only in-frame clones, not every one. The table has 95,000 to 100,000 clones, approximately 84% seen once. This specimen was peripheral blood, taken 28 days after the second AZD1222 dose. These receptors were collected from an adult who received the AZD1222 COVID-19 vaccine.

The chain is built from TRBV19 and TRBJ1-5; D is perhaps TRBD1 (5 bases). The CDR3 length is 16 residues. Germline CDR1 reads LNHDA; CDR2 reads SQIVND (reference sequence). Deletions cut 3 bases from V and 0 bases from J, with 12 bases between. CDR3 loop: CASSIGGGISNQPQHF. The CDR3 DNA follows: TGTGCCAGTAGTATCGGGGGGGGTATTAGCAATCAGCCCCAGCATTTT.

The chain couples TRBV10-1 to TRBJ2-7, with a possible D match to TRBD1 (6 bases). The germline gives CDR1 WNHNN, CDR2 SYGVQD (reference sequence). Between the trimmed V and J ends, which lost 6 bases and 1 base, there was a span of 19 bases. The CDR3 runs to 16 residues. This CDR3 is CASRDAGTTRSYEQYF. CDR3 in DNA: TGCGCCAGCAGAGACGCCGGGACAACCAGATCCTACGAGCAGTACTTC.

V and J are TRBV30 and TRBJ1-1; 8 positions agree with TRBD1. After removal of 2 bases from V and 4 bases from J, the junction contained 6 bases not matched to a gene. This CDR3 contains 14 residues. In germline, CDR1 is GTSNPN, CDR2 SVGIG (reference sequence). In DNA, the CDR3 is TGTGCCTGGAGTTCGGACAGGGTGGGCACTGAAGCTTTCTTT. As protein: CAWSSDRVGTEAFF.

V is TRBV19 and J is TRBJ2-7; TRBD2 aligns across 7 bases. The CDR3 spans 14 residues. Germline V CDR1 and CDR2: LNHDA, SQIVND (reference sequence). The V gene end was trimmed by 3 bases and the J gene end by 4 bases; junction bases not matched to a gene: 6. CDR3 loop: CASSMVSGGYEQYF. Written as DNA, the CDR3 is TGTGCCAGTAGTATGGTCTCCGGGGGGTACGAGCAGTACTTC.

J is TRBJ2-3 and V is TRBV11-3; unclear D gene. With 4 bases removed from V and 2 bases from J, the gap between germline ends came to 10 bases. The CDR3 sequence is 14 residues long. Germline values: CDR1 SGHNT, CDR2 YENEEA. The CDR3 nucleotides are TGTGCCAGCAGCTCTACAGAGACCACAGATACGCAGTATTTT. It translates to CASSSTETTDTQYF. The whole variable domain, remainder taken from reference TRBV11-3 and TRBJ2-3, is EAGVVQSPRYKIIEKKQPVAFWCNPISGHNTLYWYLQNLGQGPELLIRYENEEAVDDSQLPKDRFSAERLKGVDSTLKIQPAELGDSAVYLCASSSTETTDTQYFGPGTRLTVL.

The rearrangement uses TRBV7-3 and TRBJ1-1; TRBD1 matches 9 bases. V dropped 2 bases and J dropped 10; count of bases not matched to a gene: 5. CDR3 length equals 13 residues. Germline V gene sequence: CDR1 SGHTA, CDR2 FQGTGA. In nucleotides, the CDR3 is TGTGCCAGCAGCTTACTACAGGGGGCGACAGCTTTCTTT. It is translated as CASSLLQGATAFF. The whole variable domain, remainder taken from reference TRBV7-3 and TRBJ1-1, is GAGVSQTPSNKVTEKGKYVELRCDPISGHTALYWYRQSLGQGPEFLIYFQGTGAADDSGLPNDRFFAVRPEGSVSTLKIQRTERGDSAVYLCASSLLQGATAFFGQGTRLTVV.

This CDR3 reads CASSLVPDSGNTIYF. The CDR3 nucleotides read TGTGCCAGCAGCTTGGTTCCCGACTCTGGAAACACCATATATTTT. The chain uses TRBV5-4 and TRBJ1-3; D is uncertain. Looked up from germline, CDR1 is SGHNT and CDR2 is YYREEE (reference sequence). With 0 bases removed from V and 0 bases from J, the gap between germline ends came to 7 bases. This CDR3 region has 15 residues.

This chain joins TRBV5-4 and TRBJ2-2; D gene unclear. The ends were cut back, 3 bases at V and 6 bases at J, with 15 bases in the middle. Germline V gene sequence: CDR1 SGHNT, CDR2 YYREEE (reference sequence). This CDR3 has 15 residues. The CDR3 DNA follows: TGTGCCAGCAGCTCGGATGCGATGATTGCCGGGGAGCTGTTTTTT. It translates to CASSSDAMIAGELFF.

This chain uses TRBV4-2 with TRBJ2-2; 12 positions match TRBD2. V lost 2 bases to trimming and J lost 7 bases; unmatched junction nucleotides: 8. This CDR3 contains 17 residues. The V gene's germline CDR1 is LGHNA and CDR2 YNFKEQ. The CDR3 spells CASSQLLAGGKGGELFF. The CDR3 DNA sequence: TGTGCCAGCAGCCAACTACTAGCGGGGGGCAAAGGCGGGGAGCTGTTTTTT.

The chain links TRBV29-1 to TRBJ2-7; 7 bases line up with TRBD1. The germline gives CDR1 SQVTM, CDR2 ANQGSEA. The CDR3 is made up of 14 amino acids. V lost 3 bases and J lost 3; bases outside the gene matches: 8. CDR3 DNA: TGCAGCGTTGAGTTACGGGACAGACTCTACGAGCAGTACTTC. Translation: CSVELRDRLYEQYF.

This clone was observed a single time. The rearrangement uses TRBV19 and TRBJ1-1; unclear D gene. V shed 5 bases and J shed 1 base, with 11 bases lying between them. This CDR3 has 14 amino acids. The germline V gene encodes CDR1 LNHDA and CDR2 SQIVND (reference sequence). The CDR3 reads CASSPRTENTEAFF. The CDR3, as DNA: TGTGCCAGTAGTCCAAGGACGGAGAACACTGAAGCTTTCTTT.

With regard to this clone: One end of the junction is discordant with germline, which a read error may explain. The chain employs TRBV27 and TRBJ1-1; D remains unclear. Germline V gene data show CDR1 as MNHEY and CDR2 as SMNVEV (reference sequence). The CDR3 has 13 amino acids. In nucleotides, the CDR3 is TGTGCCAGCAGTATATCGCTTAAGGGAACCCTTGACTTT. This sequence encodes CASSISLKGTLDF.

The rearrangement links TRBV2 to TRBJ1-5; D is undetermined. The germline V and J ends were trimmed by 1 base and 11 bases, with 9 bases remaining between them. Germline CDR1 reads SNHLY; CDR2 reads FYNNEI. This CDR3 contains 12 residues. The CDR3 spells CASSEGTFSQHF. The CDR3 DNA reads as TGTGCCAGCAGTGAAGGGACGTTCTCCCAGCATTTT.

The rearrangement links TRBV4-3 to TRBJ1-3, with D maybe TRBD1 (5 bases). Per the germline V gene, CDR1 is LGHNA and CDR2 is YSLEER. Between the trimmed V and J ends, which lost 0 bases and 7 bases, there was a span of 19 bases. The CDR3 loop spans 17 amino acids. CDR3 region: CASSQEGPGGPMNTIYF. The CDR3 DNA reads TGCGCCAGCAGCCAAGAGGGTCCTGGGGGACCCATGAACACCATATATTTT.

V gene TRBV6-5 combines with J gene TRBJ1-1, with D uncertain. Trimming pared 2 bases from V and 0 bases from J, leaving 10 bases between. CDR3 length: 15 amino acids. CDR1 and CDR2 (germline): MNHEY, SVGAGI. CDR3 in DNA: TGTGCCAGCAGTTACGCCGTTGGGGTGAACACTGAAGCTTTCTTT. Residues: CASSYAVGVNTEAFF.

The chain recombines TRBV19 with TRBJ1-5, with TRBD1 as a possible D gene (5 bases). V was trimmed by 4 bases and J by 1 base, leaving 23 bases between them. Germline V gene lookup returns CDR1 LNHDA and CDR2 SQIVND (reference sequence). This CDR3 region has 19 residues. The CDR3 protein is CASSKDPAGRRPSNQPQHF. In nucleotides, the CDR3 is TGTGCCAGTAGTAAAGATCCAGCAGGGCGCCGTCCCAGCAATCAGCCCCAGCATTTT.

The chain recombines TRBV6-2 or TRBV6-3 with TRBJ2-3; TRBD1 might be the D (7 bases). Germline V CDR1 and CDR2: MNHEY, SVGEGT. V lost 0 bases and J 6 bases, leaving 13 bases between the germline ends. The CDR3 loop spans 15 amino acids. CDR3 in DNA: TGTGCCAGCAGTTACTCGTCCAGGGGGAGGGATACGCAGTATTTT. Translation: CASSYSSRGRDTQYF.

The V call is TRBV5-5, the J call TRBJ2-1, with 12 bases aligning to TRBD1. Germline V gene sequence: CDR1 SGHKS, CDR2 YYEKEE (reference sequence). V was clipped by 5 bases and J by 9 bases; unmatched bases: 6. The CDR3 contains 14 residues. DNA for the CDR3: TGTGCCAGCAGTGAGGGGACAGGGGGCTTTGAGCAGTTCTTC. Its protein is CASSEGTGGFEQFF.

The V call is TRBV7-3, the J call TRBJ2-7; the D is unclear. The CDR3 loop spans 13 amino acids. CDR1 SGHTA and CDR2 FQGTGA come from the germline V gene. Trimming removed 1 base from V and 4 bases from J, with 8 bases in between. CDR3 residues: CASSLIAVYEQYF. For the CDR3, the DNA is TGTGCCAGCAGCTTAATCGCGGTTTACGAGCAGTACTTC.

V gene TRBV28 combines with J gene TRBJ1-3; D uncertain. V was shortened by 5 bases and J by 4 bases, with 9 bases between the two germline ends. This CDR3 comprises 13 residues. CDR1 MDHEN and CDR2 SYDVKM come from the germline V gene. CDR3 in DNA: TGTGCCAGCAGTGCCCCGTTAGGAAACACCATATATTTT. It translates to CASSAPLGNTIYF.

This sequence joins TRBV6-5 and TRBJ1-1, with D tentatively TRBD1 (5 bases). The V gene lost 5 bases and the J gene lost 7 bases, with 17 bases spanning the gap. The CDR3 is made up of 14 amino acids. Looked up from germline, CDR1 is MNHEY and CDR2 is SVGAGI. The CDR3 sequence: CASSKFRGLDEAFF. The CDR3, as DNA: TGTGCCAGCAGTAAATTTAGGGGTCTCGATGAAGCTTTCTTT.

This clone was observed once. V is TRBV6-4 and J is TRBJ1-2; 10 nucleotides agree with TRBD1. The CDR3 spans 15 residues. Germline V lookup: CDR1 MRHNA, CDR2 SNTAGT. Trimming at V came to 2 bases and at J to 6 bases, leaving 6 bases not matched to a gene. Here the CDR3 reads CASSDPGQGYDGYTF. In DNA form, the CDR3 reads TGTGCCAGCAGTGACCCGGGACAGGGGTATGATGGCTACACCTTC.

The chain links TRBV24-1 to TRBJ2-1; tentatively, D is TRBD1 (5 bases). Between the trimmed V and J ends, which lost 4 bases and 5 bases, there was a span of 8 bases. Germline V gene data show CDR1 as KGHDR and CDR2 as SFDVKD. CDR3 length: 13 residues. This chain's CDR3 is CATSDPTDNEQFF. For the CDR3, the DNA is TGTGCCACCAGTGACCCGACAGACAATGAGCAGTTCTTC.

This chain uses TRBV19 with TRBJ1-1, with D hard to call. From germline, CDR1 is LNHDA and CDR2 SQIVND (reference sequence). With 5 bases removed from V and 2 bases from J, the gap between germline ends came to 12 bases. This CDR3 contains 14 residues. The DNA of the CDR3 is TGTGCCAGTAGTCCATCCAGATTAAACACTGAAGCTTTCTTT. This translates into CASSPSRLNTEAFF.

The chain joins TRBV10-1 to TRBJ1-6; D not resolved. Trimming shortened V by 3 bases and J by 7 bases, and 13 bases separated the two germline ends. The CDR3 has 15 amino acids. CDR1 WNHNN and CDR2 SYGVQD come from the germline V gene (reference sequence). CDR3 sequence reads: CASSDPTRSNSPLHF. The CDR3 DNA reads as TGCGCCAGCAGTGATCCAACGCGCTCAAATTCACCCCTCCACTTT.

The chain links TRBV6-5 to TRBJ1-5; no clear D gene. The CDR3 extends over 15 amino acids. In germline, CDR1 is MNHEY, CDR2 SVGAGI. V shed 5 bases and J shed 0 bases, with 11 bases lying between them. The CDR3 region is CASSPTLNSNQPQHF. CDR3 nucleotide sequence: TGTGCCAGCAGTCCCACTTTGAATAGCAATCAGCCCCAGCATTTT.

The rearrangement links TRBV5-4 to TRBJ1-6, with D maybe TRBD1 (5 bases). The CDR3 is 14 residues long. The V and J ends lost 4 bases and 8 bases respectively, with 13 bases between them. CDR1 is SGHNT, CDR2 YYREEE, per germline (reference sequence). The chain's CDR3 is CASSHQGTDSPLHF. The CDR3 DNA is TGTGCCAGCAGCCATCAGGGTACGGATTCACCCCTCCACTTT.

The chain carries TRBV30 and TRBJ1-1, with D possibly matching TRBD1 (6 bases). Trimming shortened V by 4 bases and J by 3 bases, and 21 bases separated the two germline ends. The CDR3 runs to 16 residues. The germline V gene encodes CDR1 GTSNPN and CDR2 SVGIG (reference sequence). The CDR3 sequence: CAWNGGGGRLYTEAFF. The CDR3, as DNA: TGTGCCTGGAACGGCGGGGGGGGCAGGTTATACACTGAAGCTTTCTTT.

V usage is TRBV12-5 and J usage is TRBJ1-1; D not certain. Germline assignment: CDR1 LGHNT and CDR2 FRNRAP. Between the trimmed V and J ends, which lost 2 bases and 8 bases, there was a span of 9 bases. The CDR3 runs to 12 residues. The CDR3 here is CASGLWSREAFF. The CDR3 coding sequence is TGTGCTAGTGGTTTGTGGTCCCGGGAAGCTTTCTTT.

The V call is TRBV6-2 or TRBV6-3, the J call TRBJ2-1; 8 bases line up with TRBD1. Germline-derived CDR1 and CDR2 are MNHEY and SVGEGT. Unmatched junction bases numbered 1, after V lost 0 bases and J lost 0 bases. The CDR3 consists of 16 residues. The CDR3 spells CASSYSTGDSYNEQFF. The CDR3 DNA reads as TGTGCCAGCAGTTACTCGACAGGGGACTCCTACAATGAGCAGTTCTTC.

The chain has TRBV19 and TRBJ1-6, with a possible D match to TRBD1 (5 bases). The germline gives CDR1 LNHDA, CDR2 SQIVND (reference sequence). Deletions cut 5 bases from V and 6 bases from J, with 20 bases between. CDR3 length: 17 residues. The CDR3 sequence: CASSQGASLLGNSPLHF. The CDR3 nucleotides are TGTGCCAGTAGTCAAGGGGCATCACTCCTCGGTAATTCACCCCTCCACTTT.

The chain links TRBV18 to TRBJ2-7; D unresolved. Germline CDR1 and CDR2: KGHSH and LQKENI. V lost 3 bases, J lost 6 bases, and 18 bases lay in between. The CDR3 sequence is 15 residues long. CDR3 sequence: CASSPINYPPSEQYF. In DNA, the CDR3 is TGTGCCAGCTCACCGATCAATTATCCGCCGTCCGAGCAGTACTTC.